The entry below gives a single T cell receptor beta chain sequence along with its context. These data are taken from a study of blood T cell repertoires in COVID-19. At the level of the study: Sites across the United States, Italy and Spain contributed samples from acute and convalescent COVID-19.

Libraries were prepared by immunoSEQ multiplex PCR; TCRdb keeps only in-frame clonotypes and omits some of them. In the table there are roughly 78,000 clones, 86% of which are singletons. Between the trimmed V and J ends, which lost 4 bases and 0 bases, there was a span of 5 bases. The germline gives CDR1 SGHRS, CDR2 YFSETQ. This CDR3 is 14 amino acids long. J is TRBJ1-6 and V is TRBV5-1; D is uncertain. This receptor was taken from a woman aged 55-75 years with acute or convalescent COVID-19. Sequencing was done on a sample of peripheral blood. The CDR3 loop is CASSRDSYNSPLHF. CDR3 nucleotide sequence: TGCGCCAGCAGCCGGGACTCCTATAATTCACCCCTCCACTTT.